This TCR beta chain is drawn from a study of B cell selection in AIRE deficiency. Original data processing: Treg pools: about 50,000 distinct patient, about 1x10^5 donor TCRbeta sequences. The repertoire was sequenced with immunoSEQ multiplex PCR; TCRdb's copy has only in-frame clones and lacks some. V, J and clone size were drawn from that table, and D and trimming were deduced from the DNA. The sample yields over 15,000 clones, approximately 94% seen once. Sorted regulatory T cells were CD4-positive, CD25-high and CD127-low or negative. About this clone: The antigen is undetermined.

Whole-study findings and limits: Only TCRbeta was sequenced; around 37% of shared healthy Treg sequences appeared in Tconv. Patient Tconv and Treg cells showed healthy-like TCRBV usage, CDR3 length, diversity. About 30.6% of healthy-shared Treg TCRbeta sequences appeared in patient Tconv cells.

V was cut by 4 bases and J by 4 bases, with 10 bases left in between. CDR1 and CDR2 (germline): KGHSY, FQNENV. This CDR3 comprises 14 residues. The receptor was derived from a human donor in good health. Sequencing was carried out using CD4+CD25+ Tregs sorted from PBMCs. The chain recombines TRBV16 with TRBJ1-4; D is possibly TRBD1 (5 bases). Here the CDR3 reads CASSPGSDNEKLFF. The DNA for the CDR3 is TGTGCCAGCAGCCCAGGGTCGGATAATGAAAAACTGTTTTTT.